The table lists the clone carrying this T cell receptor beta chain with a count of one. Using immunoSEQ multiplex PCR, the repertoire was profiled, and TCRdb retains in-frame clones only, with some absent. Of roughly 130,000 clones detected, approximately 91% appear once; the ten largest clones hold approximately 1.5%. This record comes from a study of cytomegalovirus exposure and HLA in healthy donors. CDR3 length equals 14 residues. Germline CDR1 and CDR2: SGHRS and YFSETQ. Trimming took off 0 bases at V and 1 base at J, with 7 bases between the two ends. Material for sequencing was PBMCs. The origin of this receptor is a man in his thirties or forties in good health and CMV-seronegative. The chain couples TRBV5-1 to TRBJ1-1, with D unresolved. The CDR3 loop reads CASSLVGRNTEAFF. The CDR3 DNA sequence: TGCGCCAGCAGCTTGGTTGGCAGGAACACTGAAGCTTTCTTT.